The 19 T cell receptor beta chains presented below share a single source sample, sequenced in a study of blood T cell repertoires in COVID-19. The repertoire was sequenced with immunoSEQ multiplex PCR; TCRdb's copy has only in-frame clones and lacks some. The table records 150,000 to 200,000 clones, less than 90% of them present only once. The sequenced material came from peripheral blood. The receptor set was obtained from a woman aged 70-85 years with COVID-19, enrolled during active disease.

This clone was observed a single time. The V call is TRBV4-2, the J call TRBJ2-2; 9 bases match TRBD1. Germline V lookup: CDR1 LGHNA, CDR2 YNFKEQ. The CDR3 is 15 amino acids. V was clipped by 4 bases and J by 6 bases; unmatched bases: 6. The CDR3 coding sequence is TGTGCCAGCAGCCCGGACAGGGGCGGCCCCGGGGAGCTGTTTTTT. It yields the protein CASSPDRGGPGELFF.

The V gene is TRBV30, the J gene TRBJ2-6; maybe TRBD1 (6 bases). Trimming removed 0 bases from V and 0 bases from J, with 21 bases in between. The germline CDR1 and CDR2 sequences are GTSNPN and SVGIG (reference sequence). This CDR3 is 20 amino acids long. CDR3 DNA sequence: TGTGCCTGGAGTGTACTACAAGGATGGACAGCGAGCTCTGGGGCCAACGTCCTGACTTTC. Translated, it gives CAWSVLQGWTASSGANVLTF.

In nucleotides, the CDR3 is TGTGCCGCCCCCGGGTGCCTTCCAATCTACGAGCAGTACTTC. Translated, it gives CAAPGCLPIYEQYF. This chain uses TRBV28 with TRBJ2-7; no firm D call. The CDR3 contains 14 residues. The germline V gene has CDR1 MDHEN and CDR2 SYDVKM. With 11 bases removed from V and 3 bases from J, the gap between germline ends came to 20 bases. Combining the CDR3 with reference TRBV28 and TRBJ2-7 gives the whole variable domain DVKVTQSSRYLVKRTGEKVFLECVQDMDHENMFWYRQDPGLGLRLIYFSYDVKMKEKGDIPEGYSVSREKKERFSLILESASTNQTSMYLCAAPGCLPIYEQYFGPGTRLTVT.

The chain uses TRBV2 and TRBJ1-4; 8 bases are shared with TRBD1. The V segment lost 5 bases and the J segment 16 bases; nucleotides outside the gene matches: 6. The CDR3 covers 11 residues. The germline V gene encodes CDR1 SNHLY and CDR2 FYNNEI. CDR3 sequence (DNA): TGTGCCAGCAGTCTCGGACAGGGTCGGTTTTTT. It yields the protein CASSLGQGRFF. Full variable domain (rest looked up from reference TRBV2 and TRBJ1-4): EPEVTQTPSHQVTQMGQEVILRCVPISNHLYFYWYRQILGQKVEFLVSFYNNEISEKSEIFDDQFSVERPDGSNFTLKIRSTKLEDSAMYFCASSLGQGRFFGSGTQLSVL.

The chain links TRBV15 to TRBJ1-3; TRBD1 matches at 7 bases. The germline gives CDR1 LNHNV, CDR2 YYDKDF (reference sequence). The CDR3 loop spans 17 amino acids. Trimming took 1 base from V and 0 from J; bases not matched to a gene: 6. The CDR3 is CATSRVEGGFSGNTIYF. The CDR3 coding sequence is TGTGCCACCAGCAGAGTAGAAGGGGGCTTCTCTGGAAACACCATATATTTT. The variable domain in full, completed from reference TRBV15 and TRBJ1-3, reads DAMVIQNPRYQVTQFGKPVTLSCSQTLNHNVMYWYQQKSSQAPKLLFHYYDKDFNNEADTPDNFQSRRPNTSFCFLDIRSPGLGDTAMYLCATSRVEGGFSGNTIYFGEGSWLTVV.

CDR3 in DNA: TGCGCCAGCAGTGGAAGTAGCGGGAGTTGGGAGACCCAGTACTTC. This sequence encodes CASSGSSGSWETQYF. The chain links TRBV5-1 to TRBJ2-5; TRBD2 agrees at 9 bases. The CDR3 runs to 15 residues. V lost 5 bases and J lost 5; bases outside the gene matches: 10. Germline lookup yields CDR1 SGHRS and CDR2 YFSETQ.

The chain is built from TRBV10-3 and TRBJ1-1, with 7 bases fitting TRBD1. Germline V gene data show CDR1 as ENHRY and CDR2 as SYGVKD. The CDR3 is made up of 11 amino acids. V was clipped by 6 bases and J by 6 bases; unmatched bases: 1. The CDR3 nucleotides are TGTGCCATCAGACAGGGGTCTGAAGCTTTCTTT. Its protein is CAIRQGSEAFF.

The chain links TRBV10-2 to TRBJ2-1; 7 bases fit TRBD2. The CDR3 is made up of 13 amino acids. Germline CDR1 and CDR2: WSHSY and SAAADI. J lost 7 bases, V lost 7 bases, and 7 bases had no gene match. The CDR3 loop reads CASILGGGNEQFF. The CDR3 DNA follows: TGCGCCAGCATCTTGGGGGGGGGAAATGAGCAGTTCTTC.

The gene calls are TRBV6-5 and TRBJ1-6, with TRBD1 identical over 10 bases. J was trimmed by 10 bases and V by 5 bases; bases with no gene match: 8. The germline CDR1 and CDR2 sequences are MNHEY and SVGAGI. CDR3 length: 15 amino acids. The CDR3, as DNA: TGTGCCAGCAGTCCCGGGACAGGGGTACGATCACCCCTCCACTTT. The encoded protein is CASSPGTGVRSPLHF.

The chain has TRBV19 and TRBJ1-1; 9 bases are shared with TRBD1. This CDR3 comprises 15 residues. Germline V gives CDR1 LNHDA, CDR2 SQIVND (reference sequence). V was pared by 4 bases and J by 2 bases, with 5 bases of the junction left unmatched. CDR3 nucleotides: TGTGCCAGTAGTACCGGGACAGGGCTAAACACTGAAGCTTTCTTT. Its protein is CASSTGTGLNTEAFF.

The CDR3 DNA reads as TGTGCCACCCTCGGGACAGGGAACACTGAAGCTTTCTTT. Translation gives CATLGTGNTEAFF. This chain joins TRBV19 and TRBJ1-1; TRBD1 matches at 8 bases. The CDR3 covers 13 residues. Per the germline V gene, CDR1 is LNHDA and CDR2 is SQIVND (reference sequence). The trim removed 10 bases at V and 1 base at J, leaving 5 bases unmatched.

The V and J genes are TRBV3-1 (or the pseudogene TRBV3-2) and TRBJ2-1, with 9 bases identical to TRBD1. Germline V gene data show CDR1 as LGHDT and CDR2 as YNNKEL (reference sequence). The CDR3 runs 16 residues. With 4 bases clipped from V and 0 bases from J, the junction kept 4 bases outside the gene matches. Written as DNA, the CDR3 is TGTGCCAGCAGCCCCTGGGACAGGGCCTCCTACAATGAGCAGTTCTTC. Translating it yields CASSPWDRASYNEQFF.

The chain carries TRBV7-2 and TRBJ2-2, with TRBD1 matching over 7 bases. Germline lookup yields CDR1 SGHTA and CDR2 FQGNSA. With 10 bases clipped from V and 2 bases from J, the junction kept 10 bases outside the gene matches. There are 15 residues in the CDR3. This chain's CDR3 is CANPAEGANTGELFF. Here the CDR3 DNA reads TGTGCCAACCCGGCCGAGGGGGCCAACACCGGGGAGCTGTTTTTT.

The genes are TRBV10-3 and TRBJ1-5; D possibly corresponds to TRBD1 (6 bases). The germline gives CDR1 ENHRY, CDR2 SYGVKD. Trimming left V 3 bases short and J 7 bases short, with 10 bases between. This CDR3 is 13 amino acids long. The CDR3 DNA reads TGTGCCATCAGTGAAAGGGGGAACCAGCCCCAGCATTTT. Translating gives CAISERGNQPQHF.

The chain recombines TRBV2 with TRBJ1-2; 9 nucleotides line up with TRBD1. This CDR3 has 16 residues. V was clipped by 2 bases and J by 4 bases; unmatched bases: 8. From germline, CDR1 is SNHLY and CDR2 FYNNEI. CDR3 nucleotides: TGTGCCAGCAGTGAAAAACAGGGGGCGATGGGCTATGGCTACACCTTC. Translating gives CASSEKQGAMGYGYTF.

The chain has TRBV28 and TRBJ1-5, with TRBD1 as a possible D gene (6 bases). This CDR3 has 16 amino acids. Germline loops: CDR1 MDHEN, CDR2 SYDVKM. Trimming took off 5 bases at V and 7 bases at J, with 21 bases between the two ends. CDR3 residues: CASSPSGRGLGQPQHF. CDR3 DNA: TGTGCCAGCAGTCCGAGCGGAAGGGGGTTGGGCCAGCCCCAGCATTTT.

CDR3 sequence (DNA): TGTGCCAGCGGAGAAAGGGGGATCCGTTGGTGTGGCTACACCTTC. Translated, it gives CASGERGIRWCGYTF. This chain links TRBV27 with TRBJ1-2; possible D gene TRBD1, 6 bases. The V and J ends lost 8 bases and 7 bases respectively, with 23 bases between them. From germline, CDR1 is MNHEY and CDR2 SMNVEV (reference sequence). CDR3 length: 15 residues.

About this clone itself: The same CDR3 is also encoded by other DNA sequences in this sample. CDR3 amino acids: CASSFKREGWETQYF. The CDR3 DNA is TGTGCCAGCAGTTTCAAGCGGGAGGGATGGGAGACCCAGTACTTC. The chain combines TRBV27 with TRBJ2-5; 10 bases fit TRBD2. Trimming removed 3 bases from V and 5 bases from J; junction bases left unmatched: 6. CDR1 MNHEY and CDR2 SMNVEV come from the germline V gene (reference sequence). There are 15 residues in the CDR3.

The rearrangement links TRBV11-2 to TRBJ1-2; D ambiguous. CDR3 length: 15 residues. Germline V gene sequence: CDR1 SGHAT, CDR2 FQNNGV. V lost 6 bases and J lost 4, with 18 bases in between. The CDR3 loop is CASSKGTAGFYGYTF. CDR3 sequence (DNA): TGTGCCAGCAGTAAGGGCACAGCGGGCTTCTATGGCTACACCTTC.